This TCR beta chain came from a study of T cells in Graves' hyperthyroidism and ophthalmopathy. Study-wide results and limits: Clonotypes that were expanded in thyroid above 0.001 mostly appeared in blood too.

About this clonotype: Its antigen is as yet unknown.

Hyperthyroidism patients were newly diagnosed, had disease duration under 2 months, and were aged 18 to 65 years. The length of the CDR3 is 15 residues. The junction had 2 bases not matched to a gene; V was cut back by 2 bases and J by 1 base. Germline V gene sequence: CDR1 MNHNS, CDR2 SASEGT. Researchers took RNA transcripts and amplified the TCR beta CDR3 regions from them. The primer set for the first-round RT-PCR of the TCR CDR3 was HTBI. In TCRdb, the multiplex PCR reads were re-called with MiXCR into one record per CDR3 protein. The table includes around 300,000 distinct CDR3 sequences, roughly 13% detected once.

This TCR derives from a woman in her forties with Graves' hyperthyroidism. J is TRBJ2-5 and V is TRBV6-1; the match to TRBD2 covers 9 bases. The source material was blood. The CDR3 region is CASSELAGSQETQYF. The CDR3 coding sequence is TGTGCCAGCAGTGAACTAGCGGGGAGCCAAGAGACCCAGTACTTC.